This entry describes one TCR beta chain. Its antigen is unknown. These data originate in a study of T cell clones after liver transplantation. As for the study in general: HCV positivity affected three of eight recipients; the rest lacked autoimmune or viral indications.

Whole-study findings and limits: Conclusions were preliminary, with small, heterogeneous patient groups.

Sequenced by immunoSEQ multiplex PCR; TCRdb stores in-frame clones only, minus some. Here the sample spans more than 75,000 clones, roughly 82% being singletons. V shed 3 bases, J shed 3 bases, and the junction held 9 bases outside the gene matches. The CDR3 covers 17 residues. CDR1 and CDR2 from the germline V gene are LNHDA and SQIVND (reference sequence). J is TRBJ2-1 and V is TRBV19; 9 nucleotides match TRBD2. The clonotype comes from a human patient who received a liver transplant. Some of the T cells might come from the graft donor. Here the sequenced sample was CD4+ T cells from blood, taken around 42 months after liver transplant. The CDR3 region is CASSIGGGVPFYNEQFF. In nucleotides, the CDR3 is TGTGCCAGTAGTATTGGCGGGGGGGTCCCTTTCTACAATGAGCAGTTCTTC.